The 26 T cell receptor beta chains listed next were all sequenced from one sample in a study of radiotherapy plus CTLA-4 blockade in lung cancer. This table comes from immunoSEQ multiplex PCR, and its TCRdb copy is limited to in-frame clones, with some not included. The sample carries roughly 59,000 clones, 65% to 80% recorded once. Material: peripheral blood, obtained from a patient treated with radiotherapy plus ipilimumab. Every receptor here comes from a human donor with non-small cell lung cancer whose response to radiotherapy plus ipilimumab could not be evaluated.

The CDR3 loop is CASSPGTGWSPLHF. The DNA of the CDR3 is TGTGCCAGCAGCCCGGGGACAGGGTGGTCACCCCTCCACTTT. V is TRBV11-1 and J is TRBJ1-6, with TRBD1 matching over 9 bases. CDR1 is SGHAT and CDR2 is FQDESV in the germline V gene (reference sequence). V lost 5 bases and J lost 10; bases outside the gene matches: 6. The CDR3 is 14 residues long.

The rearrangement uses TRBV6-6 and TRBJ2-5; D remains ambiguous. Germline CDR1 MNHNY, CDR2 SVGAGI (reference sequence). The CDR3 totals 13 residues. V was clipped by 2 bases and J by 2 bases, with 6 bases between them. CDR3 in amino acids: CASSYREQETQYF. CDR3 coding DNA: TGTGCCAGCAGTTACCGAGAGCAAGAGACCCAGTACTTC.

J is TRBJ2-5 and V is TRBV7-3; TRBD2 agrees at 12 bases. Germline CDR1 SGHTA, CDR2 FQGTGA. The CDR3 sequence is 17 residues long. The J segment lost 5 bases and the V segment lost 5 bases, leaving 12 bases of the junction unmatched. CDR3 protein: CASSVKGGLAGWETQYF. CDR3 DNA: TGTGCCAGCAGCGTCAAGGGCGGACTAGCGGGGTGGGAGACCCAGTACTTC.

The V call is TRBV7-3, the J call TRBJ2-3; TRBD1 agrees at 8 bases. The trim removed 2 bases at V and 2 bases at J, leaving 6 bases unmatched. Germline-derived CDR1 and CDR2 are SGHTA and FQGTGA. The CDR3 length is 16 residues. This CDR3 is CASSLGRQGTTDTQYF. The CDR3 nucleotides read TGTGCCAGCAGCTTAGGGCGACAGGGGACCACAGATACGCAGTATTTT.

This clone was counted only a few times. The rearrangement links TRBV5-1 to TRBJ2-2; no clear D gene. V lost 3 bases and J 6 bases, leaving 15 bases between the germline ends. The CDR3 covers 15 residues. Germline lookup yields CDR1 SGHRS and CDR2 YFSETQ. In nucleotides, the CDR3 is TGCGCCAGCAGCTGGGCCCTGGTGGGTTCCGGGGAGCTGTTTTTT. Translating gives CASSWALVGSGELFF.

The gene calls are TRBV4-1 and TRBJ2-7; the D gene is possibly TRBD2 (7 bases). The CDR3 is 17 residues long. V lost 3 bases and J lost 3, with 21 bases in between. Germline assignment: CDR1 MGHRA and CDR2 YSYEKL. The CDR3 is CASSHSWGGAASYEQYF. For the CDR3, the DNA is TGCGCCAGCAGCCACTCATGGGGGGGCGCGGCCAGCTACGAGCAGTACTTC.

This clone showed up just a few times. The rearrangement links TRBV6-5 to TRBJ2-7; 8 bases align to TRBD1. The V segment lost 5 bases and the J segment 0 bases; nucleotides outside the gene matches: 6. Germline CDR1 reads MNHEY; CDR2 reads SVGAGI. The CDR3 has 15 amino acids. The CDR3 here is CASSTGQGNSYEQYF. The DNA of the CDR3 is TGTGCCAGCAGTACCGGACAGGGAAACTCCTACGAGCAGTACTTC.

This clone was observed a few times. The chain combines TRBV4-1 with TRBJ1-1; 8 bases are a match to TRBD1. Trimming removed 1 base from V and 8 bases from J; junction bases left unmatched: 6. Germline V lookup: CDR1 MGHRA, CDR2 YSYEKL. This CDR3 spans 14 amino acids. The CDR3 DNA is TGCGCCAGCAGCCAAGTTAGGGGACAGGCGGAAGCTTTCTTT. Translated: CASSQVRGQAEAFF.

This rearrangement joins TRBV4-2 to TRBJ2-7, with 10 bases fitting TRBD1. CDR1 and CDR2 from the germline V gene are LGHNA and YNFKEQ. The CDR3 runs to 15 residues. The V segment lost 4 bases and the J segment 5 bases; nucleotides outside the gene matches: 8. The chain's CDR3 is CASSRRQGAKDEQYF. CDR3 nucleotide sequence: TGTGCCAGCAGCCGAAGACAGGGGGCGAAAGACGAGCAGTACTTC.

V and J are TRBV7-2 and TRBJ1-5, with a tentative D call TRBD1 (5 bases). V gave up 1 base and J gave up 5 bases, with 12 bases separating them. The CDR3 consists of 15 residues. Germline V gives CDR1 SGHTA, CDR2 FQGNSA. CDR3 coding DNA: TGTGCCAGCAGCTTAGATCAGGGAATTTATCAGCCCCAGCATTTT. Protein: CASSLDQGIYQPQHF.

The chain joins TRBV10-1 to TRBJ2-7; 14 bases map to TRBD2. V was pared by 2 bases and J by 2 bases, with 2 bases of the junction left unmatched. CDR3 length equals 16 residues. Germline CDR1 reads WNHNN; CDR2 reads SYGVQD (reference sequence). This CDR3 reads CASSEGTSGSTYEQYF. CDR3 nucleotide sequence: TGCGCCAGCAGTGAGGGGACTAGCGGGAGCACCTACGAGCAGTACTTC.

The sample holds a few counts of this clone. The chain links TRBV4-1 to TRBJ2-3; a possible D gene is TRBD2 (5 bases). CDR1 is MGHRA, CDR2 YSYEKL, per germline. Trimming shortened V by 4 bases and J by 5 bases, and 10 bases separated the two germline ends. This CDR3 has 13 residues. CDR3: CASSRRRVDTQYF. The CDR3, as DNA: TGCGCCAGCAGCCGTAGGCGGGTAGATACGCAGTATTTT.

The chain carries TRBV19 and TRBJ1-6; 7 positions match TRBD1. Germline trimming cut 6 bases from V and 7 bases from J; bases unmatched to any gene: 12. CDR3 length: 16 residues. Germline V gene lookup returns CDR1 LNHDA and CDR2 SQIVND (reference sequence). DNA for the CDR3: TGTGCCAGTAGGGGAGAGACAGGGAGCGTCAATTCACCCCTCCACTTT. Its translation: CASRGETGSVNSPLHF.

The genes are TRBV29-1 and TRBJ1-2, with 9 bases matching TRBD1. J lost 3 bases, V lost 7 bases, and 6 bases had no gene match. This CDR3 is 13 amino acids long. The germline CDR1 and CDR2 sequences are SQVTM and ANQGSEA. CDR3 protein: CSGWTGEDYGYTF. For the CDR3, the DNA is TGCAGCGGGTGGACAGGGGAGGACTATGGCTACACCTTC.

Concerning this clone: Sequence at one end of the junction differs from germline and may be a read error. This chain uses TRBV18 with TRBJ2-2; 7 nucleotides match TRBD1. This CDR3 region has 14 residues. The germline V gene has CDR1 KGHSH and CDR2 LQKENI. CDR3 in amino acids: CASSGQPNAGELFF. CDR3 coding DNA: TGTGCCAGCTCGGGACAGCCGAACGCCGGGGAGCTGTTTTTT. Full variable domain (outside the CDR3, taken from reference TRBV18 and TRBJ2-2): NAGVMQNPRHLVRRRGQEARLRCSPMKGHSHVYWYRQLPEEGLKFMVYLQKENIIDESGMPKERFSAEFPKEGPSILRIQQVVRGDSAAYFCASSGQPNAGELFFGEGSRLTVL.

CDR3 sequence: CAWMVGGSNQPQHF. The DNA for the CDR3 is TGTGCCTGGATGGTCGGAGGGAGCAATCAGCCCCAGCATTTT. The chain uses TRBV30 and TRBJ1-5, with D hard to call. Germline V gene data show CDR1 as GTSNPN and CDR2 as SVGIG (reference sequence). Deletions cut 4 bases from V and 1 base from J, with 11 bases between. This CDR3 is built from 14 residues.

This sequence joins TRBV11-2 and TRBJ1-6, with a weak D call TRBD1 (5 bases). Germline CDR1 is SGHAT and CDR2 is FQNNGV. The CDR3 has 13 amino acids. Trimming took off 5 bases at V and 6 bases at J, with 8 bases between the two ends. The CDR3 reads CASSTRVNSPLHF. In nucleotides, the CDR3 is TGTGCCAGCAGCACCAGGGTTAATTCACCCCTCCACTTT.

The chain carries TRBV27 and TRBJ1-2, with 11 bases aligning to TRBD1. The trim removed 4 bases at V and 3 bases at J, leaving 4 bases unmatched. Germline V gene lookup returns CDR1 MNHEY and CDR2 SMNVEV (reference sequence). The CDR3 is made up of 15 amino acids. The CDR3 nucleotides are TGTGCCAGCAGTTATCGGACAGGGGGCGACTATGGCTACACCTTC. The encoded protein is CASSYRTGGDYGYTF.

The rearrangement joins TRBV9 to TRBJ1-2, with 7 nucleotides matching TRBD1. The CDR3 covers 11 residues. CDR1 SGDLS and CDR2 YYNGEE come from the germline V gene. V shed 6 bases, J shed 4 bases, and the junction held 0 bases outside the gene matches. The CDR3 DNA follows: TGTGCCAGCAACAGGGGCTATGGCTACACCTTC. It encodes CASNRGYGYTF.

This clone is categorized as medium-sized. The CDR3 nucleotides are TGTGCCAGCAGCCAAGCGCAGTCGATCAATGAGCAGTTCTTC. It codes for CASSQAQSINEQFF. V gene TRBV4-2 combines with J gene TRBJ2-1; D not resolved. CDR1 LGHNA and CDR2 YNFKEQ come from the germline V gene. With 1 base removed from V and 6 bases from J, the gap between germline ends came to 10 bases. The CDR3 loop spans 14 amino acids.

This clone appeared a few times. The rearrangement links TRBV10-3 to TRBJ2-5, with TRBD2 identical over 9 bases. The CDR3 has 17 residues. The germline gives CDR1 ENHRY, CDR2 SYGVKD. V gave up 8 bases and J gave up 0 bases; unmatched junction bases: 13. This CDR3 is CAIGGPERGVDQETQYF. The CDR3 bases are TGTGCCATCGGGGGCCCCGAGCGGGGGGTCGACCAAGAGACCCAGTACTTC.

The V call is TRBV4-1, the J call TRBJ1-3, with a weak D call TRBD1 (5 bases). The CDR3 is 17 amino acids. CDR1 and CDR2 (germline): MGHRA, YSYEKL. Trimming took 1 base from V and 0 from J, leaving 13 bases between them. CDR3 region: CASSQVDMGISGNTIYF. For the CDR3, the DNA is TGCGCCAGCAGCCAAGTGGACATGGGGATCTCTGGAAACACCATATATTTT.

This clone showed up just a few times. This sequence joins TRBV28 and TRBJ1-5; TRBD1 matches at 7 bases. The germline gives CDR1 MDHEN, CDR2 SYDVKM. This CDR3 region has 15 residues. V lost 6 bases and J lost 3; bases outside the gene matches: 8. Here the CDR3 DNA reads TGTGCCAGCAGGACGCGGACAGGACCCAATCAGCCCCAGCATTTT. Protein product: CASRTRTGPNQPQHF.

The J gene is TRBJ2-3, the V gene TRBV5-5; D might be TRBD2 (5 bases). V was trimmed by 1 base and J by 2 bases, leaving 11 bases between them. The germline CDR1 and CDR2 sequences are SGHKS and YYEKEE (reference sequence). The CDR3 has 15 residues. The CDR3 region is CASSLYPGITDTQYF. The CDR3, as DNA: TGTGCCAGCAGCTTGTACCCGGGGATCACAGATACGCAGTATTTT.

This clone was seen ten or more times. CDR3 protein: CASSRASGMGDEQFF. The CDR3 nucleotides read TGCGCCAGCAGCCGAGCTAGCGGGATGGGGGATGAGCAGTTCTTC. The genes are TRBV10-1 and TRBJ2-1; 9 bases match TRBD2. Trimming took 6 bases from V and 8 from J; bases not matched to a gene: 11. This CDR3 has 15 residues. Per germline, CDR1 WNHNN and CDR2 SYGVQD (reference sequence).

The rearrangement links TRBV7-2 to TRBJ1-1; no clear D gene. The V end lost 1 base, the J end lost 2 bases, and 8 bases lay between the germline ends. The germline V gene has CDR1 SGHTA and CDR2 FQGNSA. The CDR3 is 14 amino acids. The CDR3 reads CASSLGALNTEAFF. CDR3 nucleotides: TGTGCCAGCAGCTTAGGCGCGCTTAACACTGAAGCTTTCTTT.